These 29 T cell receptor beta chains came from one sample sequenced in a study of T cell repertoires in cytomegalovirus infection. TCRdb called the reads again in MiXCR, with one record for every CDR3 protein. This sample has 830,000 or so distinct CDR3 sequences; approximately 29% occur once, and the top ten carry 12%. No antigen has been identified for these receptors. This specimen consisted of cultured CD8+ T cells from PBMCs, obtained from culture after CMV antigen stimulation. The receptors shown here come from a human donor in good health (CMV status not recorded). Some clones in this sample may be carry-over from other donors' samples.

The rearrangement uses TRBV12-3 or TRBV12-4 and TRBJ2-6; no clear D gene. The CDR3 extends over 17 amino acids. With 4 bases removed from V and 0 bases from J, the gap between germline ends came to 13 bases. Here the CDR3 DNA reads TGTGCCAGCAGTTCTCTCACGTCACCCTCTGGGGCCAACGTCCTGACTTTC. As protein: CASSSLTSPSGANVLTF.

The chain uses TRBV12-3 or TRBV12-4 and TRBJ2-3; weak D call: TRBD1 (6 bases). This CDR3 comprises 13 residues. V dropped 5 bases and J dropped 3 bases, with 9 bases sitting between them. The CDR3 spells CASSDTGTDTQYF. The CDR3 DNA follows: TGTGCCAGCAGTGACACAGGGACAGATACGCAGTATTTT.

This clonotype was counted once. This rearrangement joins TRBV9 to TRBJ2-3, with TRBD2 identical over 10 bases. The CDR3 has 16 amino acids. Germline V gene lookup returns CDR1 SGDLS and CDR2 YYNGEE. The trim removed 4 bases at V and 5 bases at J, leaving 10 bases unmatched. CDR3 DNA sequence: TGTGCCAGCAGCCTGAGGAGCGGGGGGGCCGGAGATACGCAGTATTTT. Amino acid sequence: CASSLRSGGAGDTQYF.

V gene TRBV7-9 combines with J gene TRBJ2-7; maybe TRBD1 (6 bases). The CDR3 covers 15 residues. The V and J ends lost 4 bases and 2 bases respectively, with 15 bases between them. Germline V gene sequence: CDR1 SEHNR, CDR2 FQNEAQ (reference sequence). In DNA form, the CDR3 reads TGTGCCAGCAGCTCACTGCCCGGGACAACCTACGAGCAGTACTTC. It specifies CASSSLPGTTYEQYF.

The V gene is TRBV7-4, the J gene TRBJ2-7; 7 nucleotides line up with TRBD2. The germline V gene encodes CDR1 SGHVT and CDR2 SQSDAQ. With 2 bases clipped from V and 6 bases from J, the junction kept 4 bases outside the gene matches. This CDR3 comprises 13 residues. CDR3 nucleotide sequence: TGTGCCAGCAGCTTAAGCGGGACCGGCGAGCAGTACTTC. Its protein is CASSLSGTGEQYF.

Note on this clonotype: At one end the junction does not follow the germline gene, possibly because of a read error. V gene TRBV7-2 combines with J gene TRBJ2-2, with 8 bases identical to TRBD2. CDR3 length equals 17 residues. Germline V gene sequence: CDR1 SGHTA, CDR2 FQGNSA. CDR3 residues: CASSLVLLAGNIGELFF. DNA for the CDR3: TGTGCCAGCAGCTTAGTTTTGTTAGCGGGGAACATCGGGGAGCTGTTTTTT.

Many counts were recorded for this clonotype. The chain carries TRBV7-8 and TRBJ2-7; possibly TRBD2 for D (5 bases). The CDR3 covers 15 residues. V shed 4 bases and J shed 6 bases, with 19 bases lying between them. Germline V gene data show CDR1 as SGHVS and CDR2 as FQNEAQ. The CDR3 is CASSSAAGLLSEQYV. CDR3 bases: TGTGCCAGCAGCTCGGCGGCGGGTCTTCTTAGCGAGCAGTACGTC.

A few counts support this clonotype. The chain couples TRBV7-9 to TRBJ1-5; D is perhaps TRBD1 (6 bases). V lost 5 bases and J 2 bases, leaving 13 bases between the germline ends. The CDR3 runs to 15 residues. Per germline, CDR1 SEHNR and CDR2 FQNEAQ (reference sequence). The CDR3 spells CASSQGTWGNQPQHF. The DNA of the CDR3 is TGTGCCAGCAGCCAAGGGACATGGGGCAATCAGCCCCAGCATTTT.

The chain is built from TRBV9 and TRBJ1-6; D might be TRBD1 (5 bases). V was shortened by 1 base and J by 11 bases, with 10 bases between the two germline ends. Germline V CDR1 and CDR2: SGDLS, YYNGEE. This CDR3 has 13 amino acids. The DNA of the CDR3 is TGTGCCAGCAGCGTAAGCGGGGGTACACCCCTCCACTTT. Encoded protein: CASSVSGGTPLHF.

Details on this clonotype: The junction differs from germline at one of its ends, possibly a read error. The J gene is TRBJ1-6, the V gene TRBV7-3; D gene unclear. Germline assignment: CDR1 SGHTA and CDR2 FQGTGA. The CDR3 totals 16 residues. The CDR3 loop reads CASSLGGRSYNLPLHF. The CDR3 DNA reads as TGTGCCAGCAGCTTAGGAGGGCGCTCCTATAATTTACCCCTCCACTTT.

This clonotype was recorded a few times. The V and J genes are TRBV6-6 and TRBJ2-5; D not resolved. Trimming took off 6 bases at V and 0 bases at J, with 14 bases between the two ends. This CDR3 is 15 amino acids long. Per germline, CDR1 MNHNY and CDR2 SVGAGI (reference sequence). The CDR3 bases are TGTGCCAGCAGCCCGCTCGACTGGAACCAAGAGACCCAGTACTTC. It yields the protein CASSPLDWNQETQYF.

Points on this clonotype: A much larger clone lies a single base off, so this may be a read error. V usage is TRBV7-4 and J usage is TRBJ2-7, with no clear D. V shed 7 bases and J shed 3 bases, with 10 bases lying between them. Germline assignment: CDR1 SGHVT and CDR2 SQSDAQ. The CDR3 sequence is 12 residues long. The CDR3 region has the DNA TGTGCCAGCAACCAGGAGCGCTACGAGCAGTACTTC. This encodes CASNQERYEQYF.

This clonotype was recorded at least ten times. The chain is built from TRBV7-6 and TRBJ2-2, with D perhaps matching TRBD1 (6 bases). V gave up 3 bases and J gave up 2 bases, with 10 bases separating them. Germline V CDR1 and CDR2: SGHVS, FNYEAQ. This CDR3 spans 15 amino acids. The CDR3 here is CASSFWGQNTGELFF. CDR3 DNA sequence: TGTGCCAGCAGCTTCTGGGGGCAAAACACCGGGGAGCTGTTTTTT.

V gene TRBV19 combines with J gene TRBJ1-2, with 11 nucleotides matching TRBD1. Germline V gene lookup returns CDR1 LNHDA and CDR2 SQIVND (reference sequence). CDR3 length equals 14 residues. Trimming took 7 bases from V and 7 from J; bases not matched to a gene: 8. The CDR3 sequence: CASIGPGTGGGYTF. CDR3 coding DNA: TGTGCCAGTATTGGCCCGGGGACAGGGGGTGGCTACACCTTC.

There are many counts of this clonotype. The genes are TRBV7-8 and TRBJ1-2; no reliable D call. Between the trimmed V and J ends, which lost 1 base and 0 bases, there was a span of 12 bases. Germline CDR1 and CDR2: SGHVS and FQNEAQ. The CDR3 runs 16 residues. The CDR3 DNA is TGTGCCAGCAGCTTAGGGGCGGAGCGACCTAACTATGGCTACACCTTC. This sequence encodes CASSLGAERPNYGYTF.

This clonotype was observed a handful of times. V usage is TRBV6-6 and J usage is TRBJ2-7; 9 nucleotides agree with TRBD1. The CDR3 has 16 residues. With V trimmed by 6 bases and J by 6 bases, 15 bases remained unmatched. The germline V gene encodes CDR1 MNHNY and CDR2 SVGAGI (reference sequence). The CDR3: CASRTQGGQGTGEQYF. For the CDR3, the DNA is TGTGCCAGCAGGACACAAGGTGGACAGGGGACAGGCGAGCAGTACTTC.

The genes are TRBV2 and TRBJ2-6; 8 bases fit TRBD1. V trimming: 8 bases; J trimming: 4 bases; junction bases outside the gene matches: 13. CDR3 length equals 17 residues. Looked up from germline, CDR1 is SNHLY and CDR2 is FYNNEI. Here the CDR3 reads CASYGRGPAGGANVLTF. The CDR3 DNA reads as TGTGCCAGCTATGGCAGGGGGCCGGCGGGAGGGGCCAACGTCCTGACTTTC.

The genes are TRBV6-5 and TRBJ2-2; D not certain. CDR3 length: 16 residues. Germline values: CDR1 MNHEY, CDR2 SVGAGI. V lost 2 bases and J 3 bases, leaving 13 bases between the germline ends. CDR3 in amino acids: CASSYGPVGDTGELFF. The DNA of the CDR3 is TGTGCCAGCAGTTACGGGCCCGTCGGCGACACCGGGGAGCTGTTTTTT.

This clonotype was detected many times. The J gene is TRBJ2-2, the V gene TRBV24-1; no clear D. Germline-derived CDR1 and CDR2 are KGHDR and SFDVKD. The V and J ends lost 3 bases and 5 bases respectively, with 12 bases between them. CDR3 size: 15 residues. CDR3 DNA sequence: TGTGCCACCAGTGATGCCTTTGAAGGGACCGGGGAGCTGTTTTTT. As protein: CATSDAFEGTGELFF.

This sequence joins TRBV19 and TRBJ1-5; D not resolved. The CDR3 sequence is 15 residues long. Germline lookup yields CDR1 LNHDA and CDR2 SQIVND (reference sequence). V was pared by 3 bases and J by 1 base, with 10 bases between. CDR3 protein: CASSIQSASNQPQHF. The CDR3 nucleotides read TGTGCCAGTAGTATTCAGTCGGCGAGCAATCAGCCCCAGCATTTT.

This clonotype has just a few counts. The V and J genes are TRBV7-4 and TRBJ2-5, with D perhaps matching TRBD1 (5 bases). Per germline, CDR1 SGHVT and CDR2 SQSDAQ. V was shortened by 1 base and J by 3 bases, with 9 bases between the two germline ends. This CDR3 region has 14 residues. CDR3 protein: CASSLGGRKETQYF. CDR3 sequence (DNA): TGTGCCAGCAGCTTAGGGGGCAGAAAAGAGACCCAGTACTTC.

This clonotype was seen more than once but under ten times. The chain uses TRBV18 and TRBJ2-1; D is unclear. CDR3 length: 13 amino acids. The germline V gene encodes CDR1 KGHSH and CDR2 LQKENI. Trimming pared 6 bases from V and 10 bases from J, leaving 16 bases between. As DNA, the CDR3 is TGTGCCAGCTCTACCAACGATAATGTAGAGCAGTTCTTC. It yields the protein CASSTNDNVEQFF.

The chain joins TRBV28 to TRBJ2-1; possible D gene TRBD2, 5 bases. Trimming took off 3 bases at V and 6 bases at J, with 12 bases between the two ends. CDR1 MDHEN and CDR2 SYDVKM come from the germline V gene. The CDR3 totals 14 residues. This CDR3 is CASSFRGALNEQFF. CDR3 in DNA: TGTGCCAGCAGTTTCCGGGGTGCCCTCAATGAGCAGTTCTTC.

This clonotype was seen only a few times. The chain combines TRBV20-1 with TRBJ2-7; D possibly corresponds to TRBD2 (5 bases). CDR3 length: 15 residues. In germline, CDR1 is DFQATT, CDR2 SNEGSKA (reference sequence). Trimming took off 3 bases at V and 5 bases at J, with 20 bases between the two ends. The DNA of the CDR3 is TGCAGTGCTAGTCATACTAGGAGGCTGGTGGACGAGCAGTACTTC. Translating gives CSASHTRRLVDEQYF.

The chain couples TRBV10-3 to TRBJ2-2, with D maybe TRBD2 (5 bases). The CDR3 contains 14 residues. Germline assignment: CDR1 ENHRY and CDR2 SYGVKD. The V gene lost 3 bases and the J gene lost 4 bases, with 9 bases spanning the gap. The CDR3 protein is CAISDLGSTGELFF. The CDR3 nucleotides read TGTGCCATCAGTGATTTGGGGAGCACCGGGGAGCTGTTTTTT.

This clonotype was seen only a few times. CDR3 amino acids: CASSPPMRIRGNGYTF. In DNA, the CDR3 is TGTGCCAGCTCACCACCGATGAGGATCAGAGGAAATGGCTACACCTTC. This chain connects TRBV18 to TRBJ1-2; no definite D call. The CDR3 runs to 16 residues. V shed 0 bases and J shed 6 bases, with 17 bases lying between them. Germline CDR1 KGHSH, CDR2 LQKENI.

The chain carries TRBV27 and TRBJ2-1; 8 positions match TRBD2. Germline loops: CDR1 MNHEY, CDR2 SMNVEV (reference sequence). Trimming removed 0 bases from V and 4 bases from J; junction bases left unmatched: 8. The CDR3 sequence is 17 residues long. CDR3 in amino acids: CASSLSGRGGPYNEQFF. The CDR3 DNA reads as TGTGCCAGCAGTTTATCGGGGCGCGGGGGGCCTTACAATGAGCAGTTCTTC.

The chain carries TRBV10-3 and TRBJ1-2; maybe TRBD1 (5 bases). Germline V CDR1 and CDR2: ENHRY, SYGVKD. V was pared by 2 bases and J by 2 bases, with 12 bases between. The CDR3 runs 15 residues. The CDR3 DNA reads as TGTGCCATCAGTGAGGAGGGGCAGATGAACTATGGCTACACCTTC. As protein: CAISEEGQMNYGYTF.

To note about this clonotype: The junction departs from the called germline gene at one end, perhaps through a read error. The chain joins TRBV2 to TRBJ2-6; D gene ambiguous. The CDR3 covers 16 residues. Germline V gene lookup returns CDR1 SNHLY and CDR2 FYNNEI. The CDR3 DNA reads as TGTGTCAGCACCTCTGACCCTTCACCTGGGGCCAACGTCCTGACTTTC. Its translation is CVSTSDPSPGANVLTF.